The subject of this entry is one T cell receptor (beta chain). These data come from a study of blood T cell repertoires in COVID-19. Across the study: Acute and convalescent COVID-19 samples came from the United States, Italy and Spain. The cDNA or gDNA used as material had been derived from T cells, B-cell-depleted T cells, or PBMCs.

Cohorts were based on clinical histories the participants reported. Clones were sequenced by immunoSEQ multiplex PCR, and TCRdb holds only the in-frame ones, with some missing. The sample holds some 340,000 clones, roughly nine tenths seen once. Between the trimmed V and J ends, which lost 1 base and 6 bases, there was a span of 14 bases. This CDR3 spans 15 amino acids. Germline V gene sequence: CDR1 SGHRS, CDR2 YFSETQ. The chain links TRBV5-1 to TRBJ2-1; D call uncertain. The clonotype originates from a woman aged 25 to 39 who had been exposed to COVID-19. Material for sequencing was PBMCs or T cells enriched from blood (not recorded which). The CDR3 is CASSLFTTATNEQFF. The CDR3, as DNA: TGCGCCAGCAGCTTGTTTACTACGGCCACCAATGAGCAGTTCTTC. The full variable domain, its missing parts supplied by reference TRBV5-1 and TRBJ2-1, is KAGVTQTPRYLIKTRGQQVTLSCSPISGHRSVSWYQQTPGQGLQFLFEYFSETQRNKGNFPGRFSGRQFSNSRSEMNVSTLELGDSALYLCASSLFTTATNEQFFGPGTRLTVL.